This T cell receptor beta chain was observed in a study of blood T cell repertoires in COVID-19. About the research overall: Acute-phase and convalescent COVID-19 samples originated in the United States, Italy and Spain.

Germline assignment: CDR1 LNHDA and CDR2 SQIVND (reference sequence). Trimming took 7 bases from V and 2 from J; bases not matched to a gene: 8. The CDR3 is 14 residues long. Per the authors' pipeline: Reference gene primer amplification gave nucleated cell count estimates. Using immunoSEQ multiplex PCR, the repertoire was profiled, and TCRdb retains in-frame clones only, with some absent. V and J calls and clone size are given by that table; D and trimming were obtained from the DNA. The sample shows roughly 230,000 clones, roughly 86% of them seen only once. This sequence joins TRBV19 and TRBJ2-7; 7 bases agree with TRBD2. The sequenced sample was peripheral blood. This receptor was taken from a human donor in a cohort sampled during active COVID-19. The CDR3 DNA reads TGTGCCAGTAACCCAGGCGGGGGAGCCTACGAGCAGTACTTC. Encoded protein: CASNPGGGAYEQYF.